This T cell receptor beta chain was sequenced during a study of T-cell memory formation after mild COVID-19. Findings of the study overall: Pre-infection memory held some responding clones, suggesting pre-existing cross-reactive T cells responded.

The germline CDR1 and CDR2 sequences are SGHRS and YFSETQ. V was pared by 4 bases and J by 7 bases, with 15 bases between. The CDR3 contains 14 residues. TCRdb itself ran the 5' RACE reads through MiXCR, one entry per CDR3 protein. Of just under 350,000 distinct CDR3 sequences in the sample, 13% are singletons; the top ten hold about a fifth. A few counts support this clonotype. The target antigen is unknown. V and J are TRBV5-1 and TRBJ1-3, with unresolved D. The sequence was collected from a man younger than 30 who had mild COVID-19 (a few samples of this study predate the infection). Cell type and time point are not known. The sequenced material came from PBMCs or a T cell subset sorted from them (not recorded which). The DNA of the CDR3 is TGCGCCAGCAGCGAGGACTCCCAAGGCAACACCATATATTTT. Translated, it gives CASSEDSQGNTIYF. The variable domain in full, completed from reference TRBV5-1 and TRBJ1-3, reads KAGVTQTPRYLIKTRGQQVTLSCSPISGHRSVSWYQQTPGQGLQFLFEYFSETQRNKGNFPGRFSGRQFSNSRSEMNVSTLELGDSALYLCASSEDSQGNTIYFGEGSWLTVV.